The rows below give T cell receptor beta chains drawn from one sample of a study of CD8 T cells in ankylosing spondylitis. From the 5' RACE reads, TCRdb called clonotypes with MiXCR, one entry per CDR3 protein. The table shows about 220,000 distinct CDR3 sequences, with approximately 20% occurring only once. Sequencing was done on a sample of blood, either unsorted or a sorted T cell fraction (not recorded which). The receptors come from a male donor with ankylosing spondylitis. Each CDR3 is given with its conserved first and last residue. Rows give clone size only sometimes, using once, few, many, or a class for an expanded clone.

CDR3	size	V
CASSQDSPYEQYF	many	TRBV3-1
CASSPRTSGSPNHNEQFF	few	TRBV19
CASSAFSGGEDEQFF	NA	TRBV13
CASSTGLAGSTQETQYF	NA	TRBV19
CASSLGQVGYEQYF	NA	TRBV3-1
CASSSPEDGALGTDTQYF	few	TRBV11-1
CASSPHPGVTSGRKENEQFF	few	TRBV4-1
CASSVLSDNTGELFF	few	TRBV9
CASSQQTSGSSYEQYF	NA	TRBV4-1
CSVEFGSSVEQYF	few	TRBV29-1
CASGLVPLWTSTDTQYF	NA	TRBV27
CASSLLQGAQETQYF	NA	TRBV11-1
CASSTLSGADTEAFF	NA	TRBV6-1
CASSLSGQETQYF	many	TRBV27
CASSQVHRGVVTEAFF	NA	TRBV3-1
CASIQNEQYF	NA	TRBV21-1
CASSPLDEQYF	NA	TRBV7-9
CASSQGGTDYEQYF	few	TRBV4-3
CASSPTGGGNTEAFF	NA	TRBV7-3
CASSQLLIQTDTQYF	few	TRBV4-1
CSAREAGGGYEQYF	NA	TRBV20-1
CASRQGPGDNEQFF	few	TRBV6-1
CASSWGQGGTEAFF	NA	TRBV11-2
CASSLPWENTEAFF	NA	TRBV7-9
CASSVEGSYPYNEQFF	few	TRBV9
CATCEGDEQFF	NA	TRBV24-1
CASRRQVYYGYTF	NA	TRBV28
CASSLAALAGLNEQFF	many	TRBV12-3/TRBV12-4
CSVGSGDLSYEQYF	few	TRBV29-1
CASSWGRREGARYEQYF	few	TRBV5-1
CASSWGDSQETQYF	few	TRBV11-2
CSATYSPRVRGNQPQHF	NA	TRBV20-1
CASSLGLGTSEVYNEQFF	NA	TRBV11-2
CASSTGTGEFPWETQYF	NA	TRBV6-1
CSARSRGTSGDYQETQYF	NA	TRBV20-1
CSVPHQGQTHYGYTF	few	TRBV29-1
CASSSPTSDYYNEQFF	NA	TRBV5-6
CASSQRQMNTEAFF	many	TRBV4-1
CASSLGETGPYSTDTQYF	NA	TRBV12-3/TRBV12-4
CAWSMGQGAFF	few	TRBV30
CASSSLKAEAFF	once	TRBV4-1
CASSEVGGNEQFF	NA	TRBV2
CASSPGAGAFYEQYF	NA	TRBV27
CASSPPGLTFDSYNEQFF	few	TRBV6-2/TRBV6-3
CASSLFVDGRTEAFF	few	TRBV5-1
CASSLTKNQPQHF	NA	TRBV7-8
CASSPTLAATTYEQHF	few	TRBV12-3/TRBV12-4
CASSFGGGEAFF	few	TRBV7-8
CSVYPGVDLNEQFF	many	TRBV29-1
CASSLGPHEQYF	few	TRBV5-5
CAISEEQPYEQYF	NA	TRBV10-3
CATSDLSYEQYF	few	TRBV15
CASTADGTYNEQFF	NA	TRBV19
CASSLAGTGGSDTQYF	many	TRBV7-8
CASSLVGLQQYF	NA	TRBV7-2
CASSDLTRGRYEQYF	NA	TRBV6-2/TRBV6-3